The clone carrying this TCR beta chain was counted at least ten times. Its antigen is as yet unknown. CDR1 is MDHEN, CDR2 SYDVKM, per germline. V was clipped by 5 bases and J by 0 bases, with 11 bases between them. The length of the CDR3 is 14 residues. TCR beta CDR3 region amplification was performed from RNA transcripts. Initially, a first-round RT-PCR of the TCR CDR3 employed the HTBI primer set. One entry per CDR3 protein results from TCRdb running MiXCR on the multiplex PCR reads. The sample has a few hundred thousand distinct CDR3 sequences, roughly 14% seen once. This sample is part of a study of T cells in Graves' hyperthyroidism and ophthalmopathy. Study results and caveats: Ophthalmopathy, which appeared later, was predicted by the model a median about 6 months before onset.

The specimen was blood. The source of this sequence is a woman in her thirties or forties with Graves' hyperthyroidism that later progressed to Graves' ophthalmopathy. The chain has TRBV28 and TRBJ2-7; D gene ambiguous. The CDR3 DNA reads TGTGCCAGCAGTGCTTGGGTTCTCTCCTACGAGCAGTACTTC. Residues: CASSAWVLSYEQYF.